This T cell receptor (beta chain) was found in a study of regulatory dendritic cells for organ transplantation. Naive CD45RA+ and memory CD45RO+ CD4+ or CD8+ T cells were FACS-sorted. This CDR3 contains 17 residues. The V gene lost 3 bases and the J gene lost 4 bases, with 20 bases spanning the gap. Looked up from germline, CDR1 is SNHLY and CDR2 is FYNNEI. Study-level results: Of resting T cell subsets, memory CD8+ had the most alloreactive clonotypes. Between individuals, the alloreactive memory CD8+ T cell pool differed considerably. Mature dendritic cells appeared to drive more memory CD8+ clonal expansion than regulatory ones.

To note about this clone: What it binds is unknown.

Clones were read by immunoSEQ multiplex PCR, and TCRdb kept only the in-frame ones, dropping some. The data hold roughly 34,000 clones, with 85% to 90% observed a single time. This sequence originates from a human donor in good health. The sample was naive CD4+ T cells from blood. Subset denoted: CD45RA+ naive T cells. V is TRBV2 and J is TRBJ2-3; D may be TRBD1 or TRBD2 (6 bases each). This CDR3 reads CASSDSGGPGAADTQYF. For the CDR3, the DNA is TGTGCCAGCAGTGATTCGGGCGGGCCGGGGGCCGCAGATACGCAGTATTTT.